This T cell receptor (beta chain) appears in the sequencing data of a study of blood T cells in healthy people across ages. Investigators took around 11 milliliters of peripheral blood from every donor. Samples had at least 6 million PBMCs isolated from them. For the second PCR, which ran for about 7 to 11 cycles, a sample-barcoded 5' primer and a J-beta primer mix were used. All cDNA molecules were each tagged by a template-switch adaptor with 12 random nucleotides. The yield of each sample was at least 2.5 million CDR3-containing paired-end reads. One entry per CDR3 protein, called by TCRdb with MiXCR from the 5' RACE reads. This sample has around 850,000 distinct CDR3 sequences, with around 36% found just once. Material: blood. This sequence was found in a young man in good health.

Written as DNA, the CDR3 is TGTGCCAGCAGTGACAGGGGCGCGGAGACCCAGTACTTC. This encodes CASSDRGAETQYF. The V and J genes are TRBV27 and TRBJ2-5; 8 bases align to TRBD1. The CDR3 has 13 residues. Looked up from germline, CDR1 is MNHEY and CDR2 is SMNVEV (reference sequence). J gave up 5 bases and V 5 bases, and 4 bases lay outside the gene matches.